This is a list of T cell receptor beta chains from one sample in a study of blood T cell repertoires in COVID-19. TCRdb keeps only in-frame clones here, not all; method: immunoSEQ multiplex PCR. The sample records some 76,000 clones, 75% to 95% being singletons. The source material was peripheral blood. These TCRs come from a woman younger than 30 with acute or convalescent COVID-19. CDR3s include the opening cysteine and the closing phenylalanine or tryptophan. The order of the fields is clone size, J gene, V gene, D gene, CDR3 DNA, CDR3 protein. The D gene is left open where the match is weak. For some rows the clone size is stated as once, few or many, or as a class when expanded; others skip it.

abundance: NA; j_gene: TRBJ2-1; v_gene: TRBV5-5; d_gene: NA; CDR3nt: TGTGCCAGCAGCTTATCTTACGGGACACCGCAGTTCTTC; CDR3aa: CASSLSYGTPQFF
abundance: NA; j_gene: TRBJ2-2; v_gene: TRBV30; d_gene: NA; CDR3nt: TGTGCCTGGAATAATGGCAGGGCAAACCCCGGGGAGCTGTTTTTT; CDR3aa: CAWNNGRANPGELFF
abundance: few; j_gene: TRBJ2-2; v_gene: TRBV30; d_gene: TRBD2; CDR3nt: TGTGCCGGACTAGCGGGGGGTGCGAACACCGGGGAGCTGTTTTTT; CDR3aa: CAGLAGGANTGELFF
abundance: NA; j_gene: TRBJ1-1; v_gene: TRBV5-5; d_gene: NA; CDR3nt: TGTGCCAGCAGTTCGGTGACTGAAGCTTTCTTT; CDR3aa: CASSSVTEAFF
abundance: NA; j_gene: TRBJ1-5; v_gene: TRBV28; d_gene: NA; CDR3nt: TGTGCCAGCAGGCAGCCGGGTGTTTCGCCCCAGCATTTT; CDR3aa: CASRQPGVSPQHF
abundance: once; j_gene: TRBJ2-5; v_gene: TRBV24-1; d_gene: TRBD1; CDR3nt: TGTGCCACCAGTGATCCTGGGACAGGGAAACAAGAGACCCAGTACTTC; CDR3aa: CATSDPGTGKQETQYF
abundance: NA; j_gene: TRBJ2-2; v_gene: TRBV18; d_gene: TRBD1; CDR3nt: TGTGCCAGCTCATCCCGACAGGGACCCACCGGGGAGCTGTTTTTT; CDR3aa: CASSSRQGPTGELFF
abundance: NA; j_gene: TRBJ2-1; v_gene: TRBV7-2; d_gene: NA; CDR3nt: TGTGCCAGCAGCTTAGCACCGGGACTCGGATACAATGAGCAGTTCTTC; CDR3aa: CASSLAPGLGYNEQFF
abundance: NA; j_gene: TRBJ2-7; v_gene: TRBV3-1/TRBV3-2; d_gene: NA; CDR3nt: TGTGCCAGCAGCCAAGAATGGGGACTCCCCGCCTACGAGCAGTACTTC; CDR3aa: CASSQEWGLPAYEQYF
abundance: NA; j_gene: TRBJ2-7; v_gene: TRBV7-9; d_gene: NA; CDR3nt: TGTGCCAGCAGCCGCTCCTTCGGCAGCACAGCCTACGAGCAGTACTTC; CDR3aa: CASSRSFGSTAYEQYF
abundance: NA; j_gene: TRBJ1-1; v_gene: TRBV2; d_gene: TRBD1; CDR3nt: TGTGCCAGCAGCCTTACCGGACAGGGTGGCACTGAAGCTTTCTTT; CDR3aa: CASSLTGQGGTEAFF
abundance: NA; j_gene: TRBJ1-1; v_gene: TRBV3-1/TRBV3-2; d_gene: NA; CDR3nt: TGTGCCAGCAGCCAAGCCTTTCGCACTGAAGCTTTCTTT; CDR3aa: CASSQAFRTEAFF
abundance: NA; j_gene: TRBJ2-5; v_gene: TRBV5-4; d_gene: TRBD2; CDR3nt: TGTGCCAGCAGCTTGTGGGTAGCGGGCGAGCAAGAGACCCAGTACTTC; CDR3aa: CASSLWVAGEQETQYF
abundance: NA; j_gene: TRBJ1-2; v_gene: TRBV7-9; d_gene: NA; CDR3nt: TGTGCCAGCAGCTTTCGGGACTATGGCTACACCTTC; CDR3aa: CASSFRDYGYTF
abundance: once; j_gene: TRBJ2-6; v_gene: TRBV6-1; d_gene: NA; CDR3nt: TGTGCCAGCAGTGAAGGAGGTTCTGGGGCCAACGTCCTGACTTTC; CDR3aa: CASSEGGSGANVLTF
abundance: once; j_gene: TRBJ1-5; v_gene: TRBV15; d_gene: NA; CDR3nt: TGTGCCACCAGCAGAGATCGGGGTAGCAATCAGCCCCAGCATTTT; CDR3aa: CATSRDRGSNQPQHF
abundance: NA; j_gene: TRBJ1-1; v_gene: TRBV5-1; d_gene: TRBD1; CDR3nt: TGCGCCAGCAGCTCAAGGGACAGGGGTGTCACTGAAGCTTTCTTT; CDR3aa: CASSSRDRGVTEAFF
abundance: NA; j_gene: TRBJ1-4; v_gene: TRBV30; d_gene: NA; CDR3nt: TGTGCCTGGAGGGCGAGGGAGGGGAATGAAAAACTGTTTTTT; CDR3aa: CAWRAREGNEKLFF
abundance: once; j_gene: TRBJ2-5; v_gene: TRBV7-8; d_gene: NA; CDR3nt: TGTGCCAGCAGCCCTACTCAAGAGACCCAGTACTTC; CDR3aa: CASSPTQETQYF
abundance: NA; j_gene: TRBJ2-1; v_gene: TRBV5-6; d_gene: TRBD2; CDR3nt: TGTGCCAGCAGCATAGCGGGGGGGCTAGGTGAGCAGTTCTTC; CDR3aa: CASSIAGGLGEQFF
abundance: NA; j_gene: TRBJ2-1; v_gene: TRBV27; d_gene: NA; CDR3nt: TGTGCCAGCAGTTTCCAGGTCTACAATGAGCAGTTCTTC; CDR3aa: CASSFQVYNEQFF
abundance: NA; j_gene: TRBJ1-1; v_gene: TRBV28; d_gene: NA; CDR3nt: TGTGCCAGCAGTTTACGGGGGTACGTGAACACTGAAGCTTTCTTT; CDR3aa: CASSLRGYVNTEAFF
abundance: few; j_gene: TRBJ1-1; v_gene: TRBV20-1; d_gene: TRBD1; CDR3nt: TGCAGTGCTAGTTTGTACAGGGGGAACACTGAAGCTTTCTTT; CDR3aa: CSASLYRGNTEAFF
abundance: once; j_gene: TRBJ2-5; v_gene: TRBV2; d_gene: NA; CDR3nt: TGTGCCAGCAGCGTTCTAGAGACCCAGTACTTC; CDR3aa: CASSVLETQYF
abundance: NA; j_gene: TRBJ1-6; v_gene: TRBV6-5; d_gene: NA; CDR3nt: TGTGCCAGCAGGGTTGGCACCTATAATTCACCCCTCCACTTT; CDR3aa: CASRVGTYNSPLHF
abundance: NA; j_gene: TRBJ1-1; v_gene: TRBV27; d_gene: NA; CDR3nt: TGTGCCAGGTTCCCCAGGCGGGTGTCCACTGAAGCTTTCTTT; CDR3aa: CARFPRRVSTEAFF
abundance: NA; j_gene: TRBJ1-1; v_gene: TRBV7-9; d_gene: TRBD1; CDR3nt: TGTGCCAGCAGCGCCACCGGGACAGGGAGTGAAGCTTTCTTT; CDR3aa: CASSATGTGSEAFF
abundance: few; j_gene: TRBJ2-1; v_gene: TRBV5-1; d_gene: TRBD2; CDR3nt: TGCGCCAGCAGCCCCTCTCCGGGGGGAGGGGACAATGAGCAGTTCTTC; CDR3aa: CASSPSPGGGDNEQFF
abundance: NA; j_gene: TRBJ1-1; v_gene: TRBV7-2; d_gene: NA; CDR3nt: TGTGCCAGCAGTCACGTGGGGGGACTCGGGGACACTGAAGCTTTCTTT; CDR3aa: CASSHVGGLGDTEAFF
abundance: NA; j_gene: TRBJ1-1; v_gene: TRBV28; d_gene: NA; CDR3nt: TGTGCCAGCAGCTCCATCAGGGCGAACACTGAAGCTTTCTTT; CDR3aa: CASSSIRANTEAFF
abundance: NA; j_gene: TRBJ2-2; v_gene: TRBV6-5; d_gene: NA; CDR3nt: TGTGCCAGCAGACTAGTGATCACCGGGGAGCTGTTTTTT; CDR3aa: CASRLVITGELFF
abundance: NA; j_gene: TRBJ2-7; v_gene: TRBV6-2/TRBV6-3; d_gene: NA; CDR3nt: TGTGCCAGCAGTTCGAGACACCGTGGGACTTACGAGCAGTACTTC; CDR3aa: CASSSRHRGTYEQYF
abundance: NA; j_gene: TRBJ1-4; v_gene: TRBV2; d_gene: TRBD1; CDR3nt: TGTGCCAGCAGTGTCCGGGACAGGGACGAAAAACTGTTTTTT; CDR3aa: CASSVRDRDEKLFF
abundance: NA; j_gene: TRBJ1-1; v_gene: TRBV6-1; d_gene: NA; CDR3nt: TGTGCCAGCAGTGACCCAGGGCCTGGTGAAGCTTTCTTT; CDR3aa: CASSDPGPGEAFF
abundance: NA; j_gene: TRBJ2-7; v_gene: TRBV29-1; d_gene: NA; CDR3nt: TGCAGCGTTGAGGGCAGGGCGGGACCCTACGAGCAGTACTTC; CDR3aa: CSVEGRAGPYEQYF
abundance: once; j_gene: TRBJ2-7; v_gene: TRBV3-1/TRBV3-2; d_gene: NA; CDR3nt: TGTGCCAGCAGCCAAGAACGGGGCTACGAGCAGTACTTC; CDR3aa: CASSQERGYEQYF
abundance: NA; j_gene: TRBJ2-1; v_gene: TRBV7-9; d_gene: TRBD2; CDR3nt: TGTGCCAGCAGCCCTCTAGCGGGGGGGCTAGATGAGCAGTTCTTC; CDR3aa: CASSPLAGGLDEQFF